The TCR beta chain described here comes from a study of blood T cell repertoires in COVID-19. Study-level background: The study drew acute and convalescent COVID-19 samples from the United States, Italy and Spain. T cells, B-cell-depleted T cells, or PBMCs provided the cDNA or gDNA that served as material.

One Seattle source followed patients from active infection through their disease course. Per the authors' pipeline: Amplified reference gene primers provided the basis for estimating nucleated cell counts. Profiling relied on immunoSEQ multiplex PCR, and the TCRdb table lists in-frame clones only, not all of them. V, J and clone size are those of that table, while D and trimming were read from the DNA. The table records just under 350,000 clones, over 80% of them present only once. The CDR3 has 15 amino acids. From germline, CDR1 is WSHSY and CDR2 SAAADI. Trimming took 3 bases from V and 6 from J, leaving 15 bases between them.

The source of this sequence is a woman in her 50s with COVID-19, enrolled during active disease. The sequencing input was peripheral blood. The gene calls are TRBV10-2 and TRBJ2-1, with D maybe TRBD2 (7 bases). The CDR3 DNA is TGCGCCAGCAGTGATCGAGGGAGGGGGGGCAATGAGCAGTTCTTC. Translating gives CASSDRGRGGNEQFF.